The clone carrying this TCR beta chain showed up just a few times. Specified time point: blood at routine non-recurrence follow-up after resection. MiXCR, run by TCRdb on the 5' RACE reads, gives a single entry per CDR3 protein. Of 9,500 to 13,000 distinct CDR3 sequences in the sample, around 10% were seen once. The data originate from a study of spatial heterogeneity in lung cancer. V lost 5 bases and J 0 bases, leaving 14 bases between the germline ends. Germline CDR1 reads SGHTA; CDR2 reads FQGNSA. The CDR3 is made up of 16 amino acids. This TCR was recovered from a female donor with early-stage non-small cell lung cancer. The chain recombines TRBV7-2 with TRBJ2-1; D perhaps matches TRBD2 (6 bases). Here the sequenced sample was PBMCs, taken at follow-up. CDR3 sequence reads: CASSPRGGSSYNEQFF. DNA for the CDR3: TGTGCCAGCAGCCCCCGTGGGGGGAGCTCCTACAATGAGCAGTTCTTC.